The source of this T cell receptor beta chain is a study of shared clonotypes between healthy human individuals (TCRdb year 2020). Background for the entire study: The cohort included a few men and a couple of women between 18 and 49 years of age. Per donor, leukapheresis produced somewhere between about 0.94 and 10 billion PBMCs. To estimate repertoire size and how much clonotype sharing occurs between individuals, the study deeply sequenced the blood TCR repertoires of 5 or 6 healthy adults. Different laboratories and diverse techniques were used to prepare libraries and sequence TCR repertoires, to increase sequencing depth and limit assay-specific biases. For each donor, CD4 naive and CD4 memory were each run on three plates, CD8 naive on two plates, and CD8 memory on one plate. Paper-wide results and their limitations: The small number of donors limited the genetic and exposure-history diversity represented. Clonotypes shared by all four sorted-subset donors showed higher generation probabilities than non-shared clonotypes. Sampling was restricted to blood, and TCR repertoires in tissue are likely to differ from TCR repertoires in blood. Rarefaction of sorted-subset datasets indicated incomplete sequencing despite the large sequencing depth. Naive subsets generally had larger estimated clonotype richness than memory subsets. Based on pairwise subsampling, the degree of clonotype sharing among donors was expected to be affected by sequencing depth. Sharing across a handful of donors was observed for roughly 5% of naive CD4, around 3.5% of naive CD8, about 2.3% of memory CD4, and roughly 0.4% of memory CD8 clonotypes.

TCR CDR3 regions were amplified from genomic DNA by multiplex PCR using the deep immunoSEQ assay. Genomic DNA extracted from each cell subset was distributed evenly over all wells of several immunoSEQ 96-well plates, and each plate served as one replicate. Each replicate PCR for sorted subsets received around 0.2 ug genomic DNA, equal to 28,000 or so T cell genomes. Purified libraries were quantified with a Qubit 3.0 fluorometer, sized on a Bioanalyzer 2100, and re-quantified with the KAPA Library Quantification kit. Every immunoSEQ 96-well plate was sequenced on a dedicated single-read 150-cycle Illumina NextSeq 550 flow cell. Processing in the source paper ran as follows. Because the immunoSEQ output included only junctional sequences and no quality scores, the filtering could not be the same as the filtering used for full-length reads. Sequences were annotated with PyIR, a Python wrapper for IgBLAST v1.9, and V/J genes and CDR3 were assigned using IMGT germline references. Reads were filtered out if the reads had weak V/J assignments (E-value above 1e-6), no CDR3, stop codons, out-of-frame junctions, or ambiguous translated residues. A V3J clonotype was defined by an identical inferred V gene, J gene, and CDR3 amino acid sequence. Percentage overlap between repertoires was calculated by dividing the number of shared unique clonotypes by the size of the smaller repertoire. Richness of each repertoire was evaluated using RTK rarefaction, the Chao1 estimator, and Recon v2.1 estimates of unobserved clonotypes. Generation probabilities for all TCRbeta clonotypes obtained by the gDNA method from several donors were computed using OLGA. The table was pulled from immuneACCESS by TCRdb, which kept in-frame rearrangements only. Such tables lose some clones; where checked, under half of the loss comes from unresolved V genes, and the rest has no known cause. V and J calls and clone size follow that table, whereas D and trimming were derived from the DNA. This sample holds approximately 100,000 clones; about 70% were observed only once. The top ten hold about 25% of the sample.

The donors were healthy, HIV-negative adults with no recently reported acute infections or vaccinations. Only Caucasian adults living in Nashville, Tennessee, USA were represented among the donors. The CD8 memory samples were a combination of magnetically selected CD45RO+ cells and CCR7-negative CD45RA+ effector memory (TemRA) cells. Blood was collected by leukapheresis, and PBMCs were isolated by Ficoll-Histopaque density gradient centrifugation and then cryopreserved in liquid nitrogen vapor phase. Analytical flow cytometry was used to check the purity and quantity of each magnetically sorted T cell population. From each sorted fraction, genomic DNA was isolated and quantified by UV absorbance on a Nanodrop 2000c. From the cysteine up to the phenylalanine, the CDR3 has a length of 16 residues. The sequence is cut down to CDR3 DNA, 48 bases in frame from base 1. The junction shows trimming of 0 bases on V and 4 bases on J, and the gene matches do not reach 6 bases of it. CDR1 SGHVS and CDR2 FQNEAQ are derived from the germline V gene.

This clone was counted once. The antigen it binds to is not known. No base quality information exists; no much larger clone differs at one position. The sequence was collected from a woman aged 25 to 39 in good health. Recombination linked TRBV7-8 to TRBJ2-3, and 8 junction bases match TRBD2. Sequencing was performed on memory CD8+ T cells sorted from blood. What the cell subset or site label conveys for this sample: CD45RO+ cells pooled with CCR7-negative TemRA cells. The DNA sequence follows: TGTGCCAGCAGCTTAGCCAGCGGGAGTTGGTCAGATACGCAGTATTTT. This translates into CASSLASGSWSDTQYF.